A single T cell receptor (beta chain) is shown here with its context. Antigen unknown. This record comes from a study of CD8 T cells in Susac syndrome. cDNA came from approximately 0.5 to 1 ug RNA primed by random hexamers. The method of amplification for TCR beta CDR3 was immunoSEQ multiplex PCR, covering 54 Vbeta and 13 Jbeta. Via MiXCR, TCRdb re-called the immunoSEQ multiplex PCR reads, giving one row per CDR3 protein. The sample holds around 180,000 distinct CDR3 sequences; 90% to 96% are singletons and the top ten take approximately 0.09%. The sequenced target, TCR beta, came from blood CD8+ and CD4+ T cells. The multiple sclerosis controls, all treatment-naive patients, had relapsing-remitting disease that was stable or active. The study, taken as a whole, reports: As acknowledged by the study, its TCR sequencing and HLA analysis included a relatively small number of individuals.

The CDR3 has 13 amino acids. V lost 5 bases, J lost 4 bases, and 11 bases lay in between. Germline lookup yields CDR1 LGHDT and CDR2 YNNKEL (reference sequence). The sample was CD4+ T cells from PBMCs. This sequence originates from a human donor with multiple sclerosis. The rearrangement uses TRBV3-1 and TRBJ1-1; D gene uncertain. In DNA, the CDR3 is TGTGCCAGCAGCGCCTTAGGAGGCACTGAAGCTTTCTTT. It yields the protein CASSALGGTEAFF.